Sequencing of this TCR beta chain was carried out in a study of T cell responses to AZD1222 COVID-19 vaccine. Libraries were prepared by immunoSEQ multiplex PCR; TCRdb keeps only in-frame clonotypes and omits some of them. The top ten clones hold under 5.5% of a sample with 140,000 to 150,000 clones, approximately 88% of them seen once. Concerning this clone: What it binds is unknown. Other DNA sequences within the sample encode an identical CDR3.

Germline loops: CDR1 MNHEY, CDR2 SVGEGT. V was cut by 0 bases and J by 2 bases, with 11 bases left in between. CDR3 length equals 17 residues. Study-level results: Clonal diversity was possibly underestimated, and the donors were mostly white British, with more females.

The chain carries TRBV6-2 or TRBV6-3 and TRBJ2-6; weak D call: TRBD1 (5 bases). This TCR was sampled from an adult who received the MenACWY meningococcal vaccine as a control. This specimen consisted of peripheral blood, obtained 28 days after the second dose of the MenACWY control vaccine. The chain's CDR3 is CASSYSFGRAGANVLTF. CDR3 nucleotides: TGTGCCAGCAGTTACTCGTTCGGCAGGGCTGGGGCCAACGTCCTGACTTTC.